This T cell receptor beta chain was retrieved from a study of T cell repertoires in cytomegalovirus infection. Study-wide background: Researchers turned to recently identified HLA-C-restricted CMV epitopes as well as well-studied HLA-B-restricted ones. Study-wide results and limits: Dominant in the ex vivo response were TCR beta clonotypes restricted by HLA-C and specific for CMV.

TCRdb fed the reads into MiXCR, producing one record per CDR3 protein. Of approximately 600,000 distinct CDR3 sequences listed, approximately 40% are singletons. A note on this clonotype: Its specificity is unknown.

The CDR3 extends over 13 amino acids. Germline V gene data show CDR1 as DFQATT and CDR2 as SNEGSKA (reference sequence). The ends lost 1 base at V and 3 bases at J; junction bases unmatched: 0. This sequence originates from a human donor in good health (CMV status not recorded). Some clones in this sample may be carry-over from other donors' samples. V is TRBV20-1 and J is TRBJ2-5; 9 nucleotides agree with TRBD2. The source was cultured PBMCs, collected from culture after CMV antigen stimulation. The CDR3 nucleotides are TGCAGTGCTAGAGCTAGCGGGAAAGAGACCCAGTACTTC. Translated: CSARASGKETQYF.